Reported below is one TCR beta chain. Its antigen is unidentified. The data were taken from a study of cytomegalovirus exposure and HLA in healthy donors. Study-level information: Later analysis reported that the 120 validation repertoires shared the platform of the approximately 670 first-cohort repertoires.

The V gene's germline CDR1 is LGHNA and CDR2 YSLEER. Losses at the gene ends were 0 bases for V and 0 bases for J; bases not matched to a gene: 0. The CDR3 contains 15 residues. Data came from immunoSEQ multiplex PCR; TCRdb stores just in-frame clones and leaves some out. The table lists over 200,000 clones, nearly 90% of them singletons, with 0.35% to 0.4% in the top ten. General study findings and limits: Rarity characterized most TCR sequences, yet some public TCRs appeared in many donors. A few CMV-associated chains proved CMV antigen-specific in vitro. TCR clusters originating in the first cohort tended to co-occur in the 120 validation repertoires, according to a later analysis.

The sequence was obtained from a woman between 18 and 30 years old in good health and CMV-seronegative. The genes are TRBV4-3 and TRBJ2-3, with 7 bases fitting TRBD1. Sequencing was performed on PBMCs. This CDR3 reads CASSQEDRSTDTQYF. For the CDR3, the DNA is TGCGCCAGCAGCCAAGAGGACAGGAGCACAGATACGCAGTATTTT.